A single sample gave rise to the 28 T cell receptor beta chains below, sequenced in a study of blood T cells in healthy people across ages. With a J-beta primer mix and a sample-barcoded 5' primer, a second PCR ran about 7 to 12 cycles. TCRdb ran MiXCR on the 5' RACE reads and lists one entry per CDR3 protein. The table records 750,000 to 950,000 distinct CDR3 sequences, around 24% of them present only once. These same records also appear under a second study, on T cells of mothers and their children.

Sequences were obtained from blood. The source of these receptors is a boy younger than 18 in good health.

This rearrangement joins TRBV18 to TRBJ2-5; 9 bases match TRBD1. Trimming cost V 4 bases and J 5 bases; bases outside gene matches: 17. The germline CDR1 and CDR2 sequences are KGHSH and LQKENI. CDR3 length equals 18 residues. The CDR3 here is CASSRTPLGTGGLETQYF. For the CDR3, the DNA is TGTGCCAGCTCACGAACCCCTTTAGGAACAGGGGGCTTGGAGACCCAGTACTTC.

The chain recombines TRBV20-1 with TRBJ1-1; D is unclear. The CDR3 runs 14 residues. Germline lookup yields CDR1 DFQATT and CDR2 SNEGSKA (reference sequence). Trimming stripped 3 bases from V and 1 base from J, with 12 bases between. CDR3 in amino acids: CSARRGNSNTEAFF. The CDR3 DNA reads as TGCAGTGCTAGGAGAGGAAACTCGAACACTGAAGCTTTCTTT.

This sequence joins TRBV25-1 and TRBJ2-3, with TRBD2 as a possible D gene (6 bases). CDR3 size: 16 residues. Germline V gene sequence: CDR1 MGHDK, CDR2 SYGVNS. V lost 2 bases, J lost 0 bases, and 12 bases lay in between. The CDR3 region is CASSEGTSTSTDTQYF. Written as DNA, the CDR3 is TGTGCCAGCAGTGAAGGGACTTCAACTAGCACAGATACGCAGTATTTT. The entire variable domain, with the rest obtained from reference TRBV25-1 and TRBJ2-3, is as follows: EADIYQTPRYLVIGTGKKITLECSQTMGHDKMYWYQQDPGMELHLIHYSYGVNSTEKGDLSSESTVSRIRTEHFPLTLESARPSHTSQYLCASSEGTSTSTDTQYFGPGTRLTVL.

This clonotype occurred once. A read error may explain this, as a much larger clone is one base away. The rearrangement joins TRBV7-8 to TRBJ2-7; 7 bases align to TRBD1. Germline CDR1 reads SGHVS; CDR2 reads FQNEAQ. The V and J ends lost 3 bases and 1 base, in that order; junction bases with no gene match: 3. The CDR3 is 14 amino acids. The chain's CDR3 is CASSFGDRSYEQYF. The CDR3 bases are TGTGCCAGCAGCTTTGGGGACAGATCCTACGAGCAGTACTTC.

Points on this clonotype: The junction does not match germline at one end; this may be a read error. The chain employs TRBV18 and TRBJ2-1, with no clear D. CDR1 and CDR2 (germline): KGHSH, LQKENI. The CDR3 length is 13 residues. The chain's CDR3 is CASVSPGHNEQFF. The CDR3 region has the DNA TGCGCCAGCGTTAGCCCCGGCCACAATGAGCAGTTCTTC.

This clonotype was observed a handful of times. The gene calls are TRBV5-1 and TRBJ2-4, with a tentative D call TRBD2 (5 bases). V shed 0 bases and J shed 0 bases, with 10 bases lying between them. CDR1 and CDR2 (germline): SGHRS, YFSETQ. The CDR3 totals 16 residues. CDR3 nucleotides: TGCGCCAGCAGCTTGGAGGCGGGTTTAGCCAAAAACATTCAGTACTTC. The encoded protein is CASSLEAGLAKNIQYF.

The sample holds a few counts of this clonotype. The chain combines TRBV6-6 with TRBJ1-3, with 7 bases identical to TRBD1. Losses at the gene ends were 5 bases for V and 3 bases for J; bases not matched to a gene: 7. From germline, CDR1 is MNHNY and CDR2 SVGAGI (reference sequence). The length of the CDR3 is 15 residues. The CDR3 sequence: CASSDKGASGNTIYF. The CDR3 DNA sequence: TGTGCCAGCAGTGATAAGGGGGCAAGTGGAAACACCATATATTTT.

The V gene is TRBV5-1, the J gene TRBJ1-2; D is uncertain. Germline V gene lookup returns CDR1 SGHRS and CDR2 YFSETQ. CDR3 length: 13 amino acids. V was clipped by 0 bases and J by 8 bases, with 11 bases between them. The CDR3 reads CASSLDGNLGYTF. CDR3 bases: TGCGCCAGCAGCTTGGACGGGAATCTCGGCTACACCTTC.

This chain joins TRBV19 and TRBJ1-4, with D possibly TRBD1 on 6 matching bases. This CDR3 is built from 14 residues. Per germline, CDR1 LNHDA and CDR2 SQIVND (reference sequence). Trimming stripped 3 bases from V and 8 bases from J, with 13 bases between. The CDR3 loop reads CASSMPGAREKLFF. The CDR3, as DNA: TGTGCCAGTAGTATGCCGGGGGCCAGGGAAAAACTGTTTTTT.

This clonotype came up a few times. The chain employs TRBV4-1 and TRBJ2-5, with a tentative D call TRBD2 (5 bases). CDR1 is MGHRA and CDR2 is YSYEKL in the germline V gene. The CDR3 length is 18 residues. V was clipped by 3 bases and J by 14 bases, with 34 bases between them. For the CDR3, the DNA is TGCGCCAGCAGCCAGACGTGGAGAAATATAGACTCTAGCTACGAGCAATACTTC. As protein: CASSQTWRNIDSSYEQYF.

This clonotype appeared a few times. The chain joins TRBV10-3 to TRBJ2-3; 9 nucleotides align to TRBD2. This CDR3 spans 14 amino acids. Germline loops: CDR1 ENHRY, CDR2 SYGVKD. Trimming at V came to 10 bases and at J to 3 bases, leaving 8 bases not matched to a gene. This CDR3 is CATARAGGTDTQYF. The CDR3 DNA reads TGTGCCACCGCCAGAGCGGGGGGTACAGATACGCAGTATTTT.

CDR3 DNA sequence: TGTGCCAGCAGTTATTACCGGGACTTATCAGATACGCAGTATTTT. It specifies CASSYYRDLSDTQYF. V is TRBV6-6 and J is TRBJ2-3; possible D gene TRBD2, 6 bases. Trimming removed 3 bases at V and 4 bases at J, with 14 bases between. The germline V gene has CDR1 MNHNY and CDR2 SVGAGI (reference sequence). The CDR3 loop spans 15 amino acids.

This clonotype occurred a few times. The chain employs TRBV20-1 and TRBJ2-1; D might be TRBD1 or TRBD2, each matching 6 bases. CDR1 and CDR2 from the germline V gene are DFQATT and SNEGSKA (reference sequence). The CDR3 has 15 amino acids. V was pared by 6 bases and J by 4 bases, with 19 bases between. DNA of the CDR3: TGCAGTGCATCGGACAGCCAGCGGGCATACAATGAGCAGTTCTTC. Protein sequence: CSASDSQRAYNEQFF.

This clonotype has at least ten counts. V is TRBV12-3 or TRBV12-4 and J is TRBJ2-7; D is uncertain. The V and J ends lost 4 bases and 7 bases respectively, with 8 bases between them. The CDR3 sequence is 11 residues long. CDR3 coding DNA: TGTGCCAGCAGTTCCTTGGGGGAGCAGTACTTC. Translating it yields CASSSLGEQYF.

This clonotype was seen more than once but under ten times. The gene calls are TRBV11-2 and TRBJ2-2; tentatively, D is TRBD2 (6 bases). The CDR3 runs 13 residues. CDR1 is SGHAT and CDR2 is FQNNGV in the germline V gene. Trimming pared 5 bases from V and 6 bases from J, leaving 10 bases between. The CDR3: CASSVGGSGELFF. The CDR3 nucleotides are TGTGCCAGCAGCGTGGGAGGATCCGGGGAGCTGTTTTTT.

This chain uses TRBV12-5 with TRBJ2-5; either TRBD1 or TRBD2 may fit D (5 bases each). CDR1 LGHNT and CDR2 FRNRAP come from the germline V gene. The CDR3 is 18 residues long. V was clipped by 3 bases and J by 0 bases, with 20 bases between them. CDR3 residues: CASGFSRSGDLYQETQYF. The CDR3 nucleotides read TGTGCTAGTGGTTTTAGCCGGTCCGGGGACCTGTACCAAGAGACCCAGTACTTC.

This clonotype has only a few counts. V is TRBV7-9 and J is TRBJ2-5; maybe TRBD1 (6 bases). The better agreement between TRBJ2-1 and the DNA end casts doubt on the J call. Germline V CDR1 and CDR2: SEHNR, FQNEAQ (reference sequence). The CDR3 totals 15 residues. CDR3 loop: CASSQGNWPYNEQFF. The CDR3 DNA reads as TGTGCCAGCAGCCAGGGGAACTGGCCCTACAATGAGCAGTTCTTC.

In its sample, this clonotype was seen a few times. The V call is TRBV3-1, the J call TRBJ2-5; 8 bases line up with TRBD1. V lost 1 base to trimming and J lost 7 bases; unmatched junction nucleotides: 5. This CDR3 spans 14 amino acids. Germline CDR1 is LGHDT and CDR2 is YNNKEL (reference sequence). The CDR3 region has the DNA TGTGCCAGCAGCCAAGCGGCAGGGGGCAGGACCCAGTACTTC. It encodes CASSQAAGGRTQYF.

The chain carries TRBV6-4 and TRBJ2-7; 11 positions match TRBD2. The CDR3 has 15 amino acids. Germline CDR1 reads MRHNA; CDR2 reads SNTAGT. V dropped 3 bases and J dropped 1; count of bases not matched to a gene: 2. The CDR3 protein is CASSETSGNSYEQYF. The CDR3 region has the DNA TGTGCCAGCAGTGAGACTAGCGGGAATTCCTACGAGCAGTACTTC.

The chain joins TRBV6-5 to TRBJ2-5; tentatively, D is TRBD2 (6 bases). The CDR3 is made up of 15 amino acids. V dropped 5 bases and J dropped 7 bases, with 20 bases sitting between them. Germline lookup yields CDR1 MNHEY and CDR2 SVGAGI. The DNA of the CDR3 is TGTGCCAGCAGTCCTATTTGGGTGGGAGGCGGGACCCAGTACTTC. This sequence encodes CASSPIWVGGGTQYF.

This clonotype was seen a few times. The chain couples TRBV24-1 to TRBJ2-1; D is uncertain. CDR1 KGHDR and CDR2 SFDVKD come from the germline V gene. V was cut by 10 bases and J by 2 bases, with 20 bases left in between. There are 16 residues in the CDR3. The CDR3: CATQMGTGQAYNEQFF. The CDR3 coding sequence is TGTGCCACTCAGATGGGTACCGGGCAAGCCTACAATGAGCAGTTCTTC.

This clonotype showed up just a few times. The CDR3 DNA sequence: TGTGCCAGCAGTCCCCCAACCGGTACCCAGTACTTC. It yields the protein CASSPPTGTQYF. This sequence joins TRBV28 and TRBJ2-5; no clear D gene. Trimming left V 5 bases short and J 8 bases short, with 12 bases between. This CDR3 has 12 amino acids. Germline CDR1 MDHEN, CDR2 SYDVKM.

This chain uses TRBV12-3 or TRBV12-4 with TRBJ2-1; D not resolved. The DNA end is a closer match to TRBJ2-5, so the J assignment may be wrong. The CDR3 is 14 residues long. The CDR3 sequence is CASSAQPSRETQYF. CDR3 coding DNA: TGTGCCAGCAGTGCCCAACCAAGCCGGGAGACCCAGTACTTC.

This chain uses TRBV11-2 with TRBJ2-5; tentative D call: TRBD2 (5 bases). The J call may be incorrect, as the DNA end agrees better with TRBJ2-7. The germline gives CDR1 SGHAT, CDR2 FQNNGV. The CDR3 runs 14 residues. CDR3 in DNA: TGTGCCAGCAGCTTTAACGGGGAATTCAACGAGCAGTACTTC. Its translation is CASSFNGEFNEQYF.

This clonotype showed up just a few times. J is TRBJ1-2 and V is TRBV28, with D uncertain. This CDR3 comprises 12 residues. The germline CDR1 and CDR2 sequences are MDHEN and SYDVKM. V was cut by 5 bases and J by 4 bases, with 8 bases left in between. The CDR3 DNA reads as TGTGCCAGCAGTCCCTGGGTCTATGGCTACACCTTC. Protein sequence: CASSPWVYGYTF.

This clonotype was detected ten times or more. The CDR3, as DNA: TGTGCCAGCAGTCAGCCCAACTATGGCTACACCTTC. Protein: CASSQPNYGYTF. V is TRBV28 and J is TRBJ1-2; unclear D gene. V lost 5 bases to trimming and J lost 2 bases, with 6 bases between them. CDR3 length: 12 residues. CDR1 and CDR2 (germline): MDHEN, SYDVKM.

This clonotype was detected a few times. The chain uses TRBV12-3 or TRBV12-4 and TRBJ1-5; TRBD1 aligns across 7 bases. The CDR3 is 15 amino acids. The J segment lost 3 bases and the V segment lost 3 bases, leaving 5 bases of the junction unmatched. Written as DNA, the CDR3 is TGTGCCAGCAGTTTGAGAGGGACAGACAATCAGCCCCAGCATTTT. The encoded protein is CASSLRGTDNQPQHF.

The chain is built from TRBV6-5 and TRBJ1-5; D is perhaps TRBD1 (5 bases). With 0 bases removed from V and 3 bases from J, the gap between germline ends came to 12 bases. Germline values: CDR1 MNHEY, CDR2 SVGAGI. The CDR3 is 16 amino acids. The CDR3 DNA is TGTGCCAGCAGTTACTCTACGGGGCCCCCCAATCAGCCCCAGCATTTT. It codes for CASSYSTGPPNQPQHF.